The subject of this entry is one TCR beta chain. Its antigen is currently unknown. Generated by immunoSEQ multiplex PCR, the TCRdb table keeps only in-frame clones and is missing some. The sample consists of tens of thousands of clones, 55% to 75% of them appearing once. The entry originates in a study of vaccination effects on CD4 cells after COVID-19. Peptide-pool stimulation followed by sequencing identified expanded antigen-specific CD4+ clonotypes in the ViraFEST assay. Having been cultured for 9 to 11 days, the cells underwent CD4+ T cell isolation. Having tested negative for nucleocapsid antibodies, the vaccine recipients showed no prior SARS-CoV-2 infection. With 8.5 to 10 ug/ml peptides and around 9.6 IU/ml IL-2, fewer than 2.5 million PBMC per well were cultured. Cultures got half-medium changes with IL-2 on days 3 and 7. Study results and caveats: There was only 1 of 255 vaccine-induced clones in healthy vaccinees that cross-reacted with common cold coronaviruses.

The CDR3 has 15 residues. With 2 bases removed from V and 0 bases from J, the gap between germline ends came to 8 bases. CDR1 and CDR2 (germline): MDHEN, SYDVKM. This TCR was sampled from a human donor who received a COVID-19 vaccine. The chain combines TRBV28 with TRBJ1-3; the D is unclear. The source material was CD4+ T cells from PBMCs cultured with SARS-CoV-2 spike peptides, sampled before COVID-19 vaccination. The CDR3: CASSLGPISGNTIYF. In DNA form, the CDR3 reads TGTGCCAGCAGTTTAGGGCCAATCTCTGGAAACACCATATATTTT.